Listed below are T cell receptor beta chains from one sample, sequenced in a study of patients and donors after allogeneic stem cell transplantation. MiXCR, run by TCRdb on the RT-PCR reads, gives a single entry per CDR3 protein. The sample holds fewer than 500,000 distinct CDR3 sequences; roughly 16% are singletons and the top ten take less than 8%. Sequencing input: blood, either unsorted or a sorted T cell fraction (not recorded which). The source of these receptors is a human donor who was either an allogeneic HSCT recipient or a stem cell or donor lymphocyte infusion donor (not recorded which). It is not recorded whose cells these are; they may come from a transplant donor. CDR3s include the opening cysteine and the closing phenylalanine or tryptophan. The order of the fields is clone size, V gene, D gene, J gene, CDR3 DNA, CDR3 protein. A D gene is named only where the DNA matches it firmly. Clone size is shown for a subset of rows, as once, few, many or a class of expanded clone.

clone_size: .
v_call: TRBV3-1
d_call: .
j_call: TRBJ2-3
cdr3_nt: TGTGCCAGCAGCCCGGACAGTTGTACGCAGTATTTT
cdr3_aa: CASSPDSCTQYF

clone_size: few
v_call: TRBV24-1
d_call: TRBD2
j_call: TRBJ2-1
cdr3_nt: TGTGCCACTAGTCCGCGGGGGATCTACAATGAGCAGTTCTTC
cdr3_aa: CATSPRGIYNEQFF

clone_size: many
v_call: TRBV20-1
d_call: TRBD1
j_call: TRBJ2-1
cdr3_nt: TGCAGTGCTAGAGGAGGGACAGGATCCTACAATGAGCAGTTCTTC
cdr3_aa: CSARGGTGSYNEQFF

clone_size: few
v_call: TRBV11-3
d_call: .
j_call: TRBJ2-5
cdr3_nt: TGTGCCAGCAGCTCAGGGGCGGGATGGGGAGAGACCCAGTACTTC
cdr3_aa: CASSSGAGWGETQYF

clone_size: many
v_call: TRBV25-1
d_call: .
j_call: TRBJ2-1
cdr3_nt: TGTGCCAGCAGTGAACCCCCTCCGGGCAGATACAATGAGCAGTTCTTC
cdr3_aa: CASSEPPPGRYNEQFF

clone_size: .
v_call: TRBV12-3/TRBV12-4
d_call: .
j_call: TRBJ2-7
cdr3_nt: TGTGCCAGCAGTTCAGAGGGGAGGGGGCTATACGAGCAGTACTTC
cdr3_aa: CASSSEGRGLYEQYF

clone_size: many
v_call: TRBV5-1
d_call: .
j_call: TRBJ2-7
cdr3_nt: TGCGCCAGCAGCTGGGGTCCCTTGCTAAACTACGAGCAGTACTTC
cdr3_aa: CASSWGPLLNYEQYF

clone_size: .
v_call: TRBV20-1
d_call: .
j_call: TRBJ1-4
cdr3_nt: TGCAGTGCTAGGAAGGCTCAGGGTGGGGAAAAACTGTTTTTT
cdr3_aa: CSARKAQGGEKLFF

clone_size: few
v_call: TRBV29-1
d_call: .
j_call: TRBJ1-2
cdr3_nt: TGCAGCGTTTTGGGGGAAAGCTATGGCTACACCTTC
cdr3_aa: CSVLGESYGYTF

clone_size: many
v_call: TRBV4-2
d_call: .
j_call: TRBJ2-3
cdr3_nt: TGTGCCAGCAGCCAACCACGGGGACCGCTTAGCACAGATACGCAGTATTTT
cdr3_aa: CASSQPRGPLSTDTQYF

clone_size: many
v_call: TRBV29-1
d_call: .
j_call: TRBJ2-7
cdr3_nt: TGCAGCTTCCGAAGGGGGTCCGAGCAGTACTTC
cdr3_aa: CSFRRGSEQYF

clone_size: .
v_call: TRBV5-4
d_call: .
j_call: TRBJ1-4
cdr3_nt: TGTGCCAGCAGCCTGTCGGGACAAGTAGGTGAAAAACTGTTTTTT
cdr3_aa: CASSLSGQVGEKLFF

clone_size: few
v_call: TRBV7-3
d_call: .
j_call: TRBJ2-1
cdr3_nt: TGTGCCAGCAGCTTAACGTCCGGACGGAGCTCCTACAATGAGCAGTTCTTC
cdr3_aa: CASSLTSGRSSYNEQFF

clone_size: few
v_call: TRBV5-1
d_call: TRBD1
j_call: TRBJ2-7
cdr3_nt: TGCGCCAGCGGAAACAGGGGGCGGTACGAGCAGTACTTC
cdr3_aa: CASGNRGRYEQYF

clone_size: .
v_call: TRBV4-2
d_call: TRBD2
j_call: TRBJ2-1
cdr3_nt: TGTGCCAGCAGCTACTCAGCGGGGGGCAATGAGCAGTTCTTC
cdr3_aa: CASSYSAGGNEQFF

clone_size: .
v_call: TRBV19
d_call: TRBD1
j_call: TRBJ1-5
cdr3_nt: TGTGCCTGCAGGGGGGACTTCAATCAGCCCCAGCATTTT
cdr3_aa: CACRGDFNQPQHF

clone_size: .
v_call: TRBV24-1
d_call: .
j_call: TRBJ2-2
cdr3_nt: TGTGCCACCAGTGACAGACACCCCGGGGAGCTGTTTTTT
cdr3_aa: CATSDRHPGELFF

clone_size: many
v_call: TRBV25-1
d_call: TRBD2
j_call: TRBJ2-1
cdr3_nt: TGTGCCAGCAGTGAAATACCTGGGGGAGGGCCTCACAATGAGCAGTTCTTC
cdr3_aa: CASSEIPGGGPHNEQFF

clone_size: .
v_call: TRBV6-1
d_call: .
j_call: TRBJ1-1
cdr3_nt: TGTGCCAGTGGGGGTGAAGTAATGAACACTGAAGCTTTCTTT
cdr3_aa: CASGGEVMNTEAFF

clone_size: few
v_call: TRBV11-2
d_call: TRBD2
j_call: TRBJ2-3
cdr3_nt: TGTGCCAGCAGCCCCGTACCCCGACTGACTAGCTTAGATACGCAGTATTTT
cdr3_aa: CASSPVPRLTSLDTQYF

clone_size: few
v_call: TRBV2
d_call: TRBD1
j_call: TRBJ1-2
cdr3_nt: TGTGCCAGCAGTGCGGACAGGAATAACTATGGCTACACCTTC
cdr3_aa: CASSADRNNYGYTF

clone_size: .
v_call: TRBV7-2
d_call: TRBD1
j_call: TRBJ1-6
cdr3_nt: TGTGCCAGCAGTACAGGACAGGGACATAATTCACCCCTCCACTTT
cdr3_aa: CASSTGQGHNSPLHF

clone_size: .
v_call: TRBV5-1
d_call: .
j_call: TRBJ2-3
cdr3_nt: TGCGCCAGCAGCTTCAGGGAACGCACAGATACGCAGTATTTT
cdr3_aa: CASSFRERTDTQYF

clone_size: .
v_call: TRBV24-1
d_call: .
j_call: TRBJ2-5
cdr3_nt: TGTGCCACCAGTGATCGGACAGACTGGTACCAAGAGACCCAGTACTTC
cdr3_aa: CATSDRTDWYQETQYF

clone_size: few
v_call: TRBV5-1
d_call: TRBD2
j_call: TRBJ2-5
cdr3_nt: TGCGCCAGCAGCTTAACTTTAGCGGGAGGGCCGGTGTTGTCCCAGTACTTC
cdr3_aa: CASSLTLAGGPVLSQYF

clone_size: .
v_call: TRBV5-1
d_call: .
j_call: TRBJ1-3
cdr3_nt: TGCGCCAGCAGCTTCAGGGGCGAGGAAAACACCATATATTTT
cdr3_aa: CASSFRGEENTIYF

clone_size: few
v_call: TRBV20-1
d_call: .
j_call: TRBJ1-1
cdr3_nt: TGCAGTGCTACGGCGAAGAACACTGAAGCTTTCTTT
cdr3_aa: CSATAKNTEAFF

clone_size: .
v_call: TRBV4-2
d_call: .
j_call: TRBJ2-1
cdr3_nt: TGTGCCAGCAGCACCCGGTCTCAAAGGGATGAGCAGTTCTTC
cdr3_aa: CASSTRSQRDEQFF

clone_size: many
v_call: TRBV12-3/TRBV12-4
d_call: .
j_call: TRBJ2-7
cdr3_nt: TGTGCCAGCAGTTTACGGTGGAGCTCCTACGAGCAGTACTTC
cdr3_aa: CASSLRWSSYEQYF

clone_size: .
v_call: TRBV2
d_call: .
j_call: TRBJ1-1
cdr3_nt: TGTGCCAGCAGTGCGAGGGGCAGTGAAGCTTTCTTT
cdr3_aa: CASSARGSEAFF

clone_size: many
v_call: TRBV7-8
d_call: .
j_call: TRBJ1-2
cdr3_nt: TGTGCCAGCAGCCCTAGTCGGGGGGCTTGGGGCTACACCTTC
cdr3_aa: CASSPSRGAWGYTF

clone_size: .
v_call: TRBV2
d_call: .
j_call: TRBJ1-2
cdr3_nt: TGTGCCAGCAGCCCGGAGGATAACTACGGCTACACCTTC
cdr3_aa: CASSPEDNYGYTF

clone_size: .
v_call: TRBV14
d_call: .
j_call: TRBJ2-1
cdr3_nt: TGTGCCAGCAGCCAGGTACCCAATGAGCAGTTCTTC
cdr3_aa: CASSQVPNEQFF

clone_size: .
v_call: TRBV25-1
d_call: .
j_call: TRBJ1-1
cdr3_nt: TGTGCCAGCAGTCCACTGACACTCTTGAACACTGAAGCTTTCTTT
cdr3_aa: CASSPLTLLNTEAFF

clone_size: .
v_call: TRBV7-9
d_call: TRBD2
j_call: TRBJ2-1
cdr3_nt: TGTGCCAGCAGCCCAAGACTAGCGGGGGGTTGGGAGCAGTTCTTC
cdr3_aa: CASSPRLAGGWEQFF

clone_size: few
v_call: TRBV23-1
d_call: .
j_call: TRBJ2-1
cdr3_nt: TGCGCCAGCCCCTACGGGACTTGCTACAATGAGCAGTTCTTC
cdr3_aa: CASPYGTCYNEQFF

clone_size: .
v_call: TRBV7-9
d_call: TRBD2
j_call: TRBJ2-1
cdr3_nt: TGTGCCAGCAGCTTAGTTCCTAGCGGGAACAATGAGCAGTTCTTC
cdr3_aa: CASSLVPSGNNEQFF

clone_size: few
v_call: TRBV27
d_call: .
j_call: TRBJ2-7
cdr3_nt: TGTGCCAGCAAACGGGACCCCTCATACGAGCAGTACTTC
cdr3_aa: CASKRDPSYEQYF

clone_size: few
v_call: TRBV20-1
d_call: .
j_call: TRBJ1-1
cdr3_nt: TGCAGTGCTAGGAGTGGGAAGACTGAAGCTTTCTTT
cdr3_aa: CSARSGKTEAFF

clone_size: once
v_call: TRBV14
d_call: .
j_call: TRBJ2-1
cdr3_nt: TGTGCCAGCAGCCAACCACCGGGATCTTACAATGAGCAGTTCTTC
cdr3_aa: CASSQPPGSYNEQFF

clone_size: .
v_call: TRBV20-1
d_call: TRBD2
j_call: TRBJ2-7
cdr3_nt: TGCAGTGCTGAGAGCGGGAGGGGAAACGAGCAGTACTTC
cdr3_aa: CSAESGRGNEQYF

clone_size: many
v_call: TRBV4-3
d_call: .
j_call: TRBJ1-5
cdr3_nt: TGCGCCAGCAGCCAAGATCCCGAAAGCAATCAGCCCCAGCATTTT
cdr3_aa: CASSQDPESNQPQHF